This T cell receptor beta chain was observed in a study of shared clonotypes between healthy human individuals. As for this clone: Its antigen is not identified.

The authors divided CD4+ cells into CD45RA+ naive and CD45RA-negative memory subsets. At the deep level, the assay was run. TCRdb keeps only in-frame clones here, not all; method: immunoSEQ multiplex PCR. This table holds some 2,500,000 clones, under 95% found once. Study-level findings and limits: Roughly 5% of naive CD4 clonotypes were common to a few donors.

CDR3 length: 13 amino acids. Germline V lookup: CDR1 SGHDT, CDR2 YYEEEE. Deletions cut 3 bases from V and 3 bases from J, with 7 bases between. The source of this sequence is a man aged 18 to 30 in good health. Some clones in this sample may be carry-over from other donors' samples. Sequenced: naive CD4+ T cells from PBMCs. The subset is: CD45RA+ positively selected. The J gene is TRBJ2-1, the V gene TRBV5-6; weak D call: TRBD2 (5 bases). The CDR3 reads CASSSGLYNEQFF. Here the CDR3 DNA reads TGTGCCAGCAGCTCTGGACTCTACAATGAGCAGTTCTTC.